This T cell receptor (beta chain) was recovered during a study of beta chain features in type 1 diabetes. The study's findings and limits: It was possible that PCR favored shorter templates, equally so in patients and controls.

This clone appeared a few times. The antigen remains undetermined. CD4+ naive, central memory, regulatory and stem cell-like memory cells were sorted via CD45RO/CCR7/CD25/CD127/CD95/CD27. Investigators reverse transcribed all isolated RNA, so they sequenced expressed TCRB transcripts. Samples of naive, central memory and regulatory T cells yielded a mean of around 3.8 million reads. The data were produced by immunoSEQ multiplex PCR, yet TCRdb's version contains in-frame clones alone and is incomplete. The data contain roughly 300,000 clones, less than 9.5% of them singletons. The sequencing input was central memory CD4+ T cells from blood. This clonotype was obtained from a woman between 18 and 29 years old in good health.

CDR3 region: CASSLSAYEQYF. CDR3 sequence (DNA): TGTGCCAGCAGCTTATCTGCCTACGAGCAGTACTTC. The chain couples TRBV7-2 to TRBJ2-5, with D hard to call. The tail of the sequence fits TRBJ2-7 better, so the J call may be wrong. The CDR3 loop spans 12 amino acids. Germline lookup yields CDR1 SGHTA and CDR2 FQGNSA.